This T cell receptor (beta chain) was identified during a study of cytomegalovirus exposure and HLA in healthy donors. Study-level results: Across donors, most TCRs were seen rarely, yet some public ones were widespread. A few of the chains that were CMV-associated were confirmed in vitro to be specific for CMV antigens.

The CDR3 covers 17 residues. V shed 5 bases and J 5 bases; nucleotides not matched to a gene: 13. Per germline, CDR1 LNHDA and CDR2 SQIVND (reference sequence). Clones were sequenced by immunoSEQ multiplex PCR, and TCRdb holds only the in-frame ones, with some missing. The sample lists roughly 120,000 clones, more than 75% occurring once. This clone was picked up one time. Its antigen is undetermined. This clonotype was sampled from a woman aged 30 to 39 in good health and CMV-seropositive. The sample was PBMCs. The chain has TRBV19 and TRBJ2-2, with 8 bases identical to TRBD2. DNA of the CDR3: TGTGCCAGTAGTTCAGAGCGGGGGACGCTAAGGACCGGGGAGCTGTTTTTT. This translates into CASSSERGTLRTGELFF.